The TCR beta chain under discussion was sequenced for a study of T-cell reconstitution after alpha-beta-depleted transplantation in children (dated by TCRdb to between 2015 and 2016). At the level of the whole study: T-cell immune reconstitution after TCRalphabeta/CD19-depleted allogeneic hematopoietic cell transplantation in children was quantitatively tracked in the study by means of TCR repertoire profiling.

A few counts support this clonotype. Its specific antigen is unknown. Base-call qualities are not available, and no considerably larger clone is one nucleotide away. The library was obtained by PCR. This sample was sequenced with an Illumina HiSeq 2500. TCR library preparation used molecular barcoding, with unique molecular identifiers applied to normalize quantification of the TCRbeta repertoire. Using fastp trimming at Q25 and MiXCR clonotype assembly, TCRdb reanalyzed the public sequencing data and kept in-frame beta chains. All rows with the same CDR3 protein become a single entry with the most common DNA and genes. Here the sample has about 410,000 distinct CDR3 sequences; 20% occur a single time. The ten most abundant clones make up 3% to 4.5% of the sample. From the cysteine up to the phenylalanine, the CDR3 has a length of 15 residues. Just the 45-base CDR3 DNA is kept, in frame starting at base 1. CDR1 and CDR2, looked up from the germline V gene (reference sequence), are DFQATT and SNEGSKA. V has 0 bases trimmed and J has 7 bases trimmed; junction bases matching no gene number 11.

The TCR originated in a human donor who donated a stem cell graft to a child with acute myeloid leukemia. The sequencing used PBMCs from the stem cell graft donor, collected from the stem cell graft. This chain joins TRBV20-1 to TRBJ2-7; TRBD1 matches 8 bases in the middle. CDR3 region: CSARDVIRGLGEQYF. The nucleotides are TGCAGTGCTAGAGATGTAATCAGGGGGCTAGGGGAGCAGTACTTC.